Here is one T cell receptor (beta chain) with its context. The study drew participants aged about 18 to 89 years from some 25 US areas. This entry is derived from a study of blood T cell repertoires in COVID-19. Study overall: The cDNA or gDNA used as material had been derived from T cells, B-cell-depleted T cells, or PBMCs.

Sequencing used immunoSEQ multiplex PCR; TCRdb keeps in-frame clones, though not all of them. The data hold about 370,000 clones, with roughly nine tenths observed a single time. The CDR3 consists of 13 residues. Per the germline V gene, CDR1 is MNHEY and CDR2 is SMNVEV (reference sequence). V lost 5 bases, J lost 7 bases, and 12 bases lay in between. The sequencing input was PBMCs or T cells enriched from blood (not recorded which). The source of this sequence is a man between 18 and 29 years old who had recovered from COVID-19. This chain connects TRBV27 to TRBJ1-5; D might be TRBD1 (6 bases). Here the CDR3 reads CASSAQGWQPQHF. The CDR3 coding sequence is TGTGCCAGCAGTGCCCAGGGGTGGCAGCCCCAGCATTTT.